A single sample gave rise to the 10 T cell receptor beta chains below, sequenced in a study of PD-L1 blockade in urothelial cancer. Sequenced by immunoSEQ multiplex PCR; TCRdb stores in-frame clones only, minus some. This sample has around 30,000 clones, with roughly 88% found just once. The sequences come from PBMCs, collected around atezolizumab (anti-PD-L1) treatment. These receptors all come from a man in his sixties with urothelial cancer.

J is TRBJ2-1 and V is TRBV11-3; 9 bases match TRBD2. CDR1 is SGHNT, CDR2 YENEEA, per germline. The trim removed 5 bases at V and 7 bases at J, leaving 9 bases unmatched. This CDR3 has 15 residues. The CDR3 loop reads CASSIGLATTNEQFF. CDR3 DNA sequence: TGTGCCAGCAGCATAGGACTAGCGACCACTAATGAGCAGTTCTTC.

The chain recombines TRBV9 with TRBJ2-1; 13 nucleotides match TRBD2. Germline V gene data show CDR1 as SGDLS and CDR2 as YYNGEE. There are 17 residues in the CDR3. V trimming: 0 bases; J trimming: 5 bases; junction bases outside the gene matches: 5. The CDR3 nucleotides are TGTGCCAGCAGCGTAGGGACTAGCGGGAGCCTCAACAATGAGCAGTTCTTC. Encoded protein: CASSVGTSGSLNNEQFF.

The chain uses TRBV5-1 and TRBJ2-5, with TRBD2 matching over 15 bases. Losses at the gene ends were 3 bases for V and 5 bases for J; bases not matched to a gene: 5. This CDR3 spans 16 amino acids. Germline V gives CDR1 SGHRS, CDR2 YFSETQ. CDR3 coding DNA: TGCGCCAGCAGCTGGGGGACTAGCGGGGGGATGGAGACCCAGTACTTC. Its protein product is CASSWGTSGGMETQYF.

The genes are TRBV6-4 and TRBJ2-1; D is ambiguous. The V end lost 2 bases, the J end lost 9 bases, and 26 bases lay between the germline ends. The CDR3 runs 18 residues. CDR1 is MRHNA, CDR2 SNTAGT, per germline. The DNA of the CDR3 is TGTGCCAGCAGTGACCCCGAGCCCCCTCACTACTGGATCCCTGAGCAGTTCTTC. Translated: CASSDPEPPHYWIPEQFF.

The chain carries TRBV10-3 and TRBJ2-2; D unresolved. The V and J ends lost 2 bases and 4 bases respectively, with 5 bases between them. The CDR3 sequence is 13 residues long. Germline V gene sequence: CDR1 ENHRY, CDR2 SYGVKD. The CDR3 reads CAISEGSTGELFF. The CDR3 DNA sequence: TGTGCCATCAGTGAGGGTAGCACCGGGGAGCTGTTTTTT.

The chain recombines TRBV5-4 with TRBJ1-6; 7 bases match TRBD1. Germline V CDR1 and CDR2: SGHNT, YYREEE (reference sequence). J was trimmed by 3 bases and V by 4 bases; bases with no gene match: 7. The CDR3 has 16 residues. CDR3 sequence reads: CASSLDRDLYNSPLHF. Here the CDR3 DNA reads TGTGCCAGCAGCCTCGACAGGGACCTCTATAATTCACCCCTCCACTTT. Drawing the rest from reference TRBV5-4 and TRBJ1-6, the complete variable domain is ETGVTQSPTHLIKTRGQQVTLRCSSQSGHNTVSWYQQALGQGPQFIFQYYREEENGRGNFPPRFSGLQFPNYSSELNVNALELDDSALYLCASSLDRDLYNSPLHFGNGTRLTVT.

The chain carries TRBV6-4 and TRBJ2-5; 12 bases fit TRBD2. This CDR3 comprises 17 residues. The ends lost 2 bases at V and 3 bases at J; junction bases unmatched: 7. CDR1 is MRHNA, CDR2 SNTAGT, per germline. The CDR3 loop is CASSDLLAGGLEETQYF. The CDR3 DNA is TGTGCCAGCAGTGACCTCCTAGCGGGAGGGCTCGAAGAGACCCAGTACTTC.

The chain is built from TRBV28 and TRBJ1-2; tentative D call: TRBD1 (6 bases). Germline loops: CDR1 MDHEN, CDR2 SYDVKM. The CDR3 totals 12 residues. Trimming stripped 5 bases from V and 8 bases from J, with 12 bases between. The CDR3 is CASSTGSGGYTF. CDR3 in DNA: TGTGCCAGCAGTACAGGGTCCGGCGGCTACACCTTC.

The gene calls are TRBV18 and TRBJ1-2; perhaps TRBD1 as D (6 bases). Germline values: CDR1 KGHSH, CDR2 LQKENI. The CDR3 loop spans 15 amino acids. With 1 base removed from V and 4 bases from J, the gap between germline ends came to 13 bases. The CDR3 DNA follows: TGTGCCAGCTCACCACGGACAGAGGTAGCCTATGGCTACACCTTC. Translated, it gives CASSPRTEVAYGYTF.

The chain couples TRBV16 to TRBJ1-1; TRBD1 matches at 9 bases. Germline CDR1 and CDR2: KGHSY and FQNENV. This CDR3 has 12 residues. The J segment lost 7 bases and the V segment lost 4 bases, leaving 1 base of the junction unmatched. CDR3 amino acids: CASSLGQGEAFF. The CDR3 nucleotides are TGTGCCAGCAGCCTGGGACAGGGTGAAGCTTTCTTT.